Shown below are 4 T cell receptor beta chains from a single sample sequenced in a study of OX40 agonist ivuxolimab in advanced cancers. Produced via immunoSEQ multiplex PCR; TCRdb's table is partial and in-frame only. The top ten clones hold around 0.98% of a sample with around 67,000 clones, 88% of them seen once. The sample in question was CD4+ or CD8+ T cells sorted from blood, obtained in a trial of the OX40 agonist ivuxolimab. These receptor sequences come from an adult with an advanced solid tumor such as melanoma, head and neck, liver or kidney cancer.

This chain uses TRBV7-8 with TRBJ2-7; D gene ambiguous. The germline V and J ends were trimmed by 2 bases and 0 bases, with 8 bases remaining between them. The germline V gene has CDR1 SGHVS and CDR2 FQNEAQ. The CDR3 is made up of 14 amino acids. The CDR3 reads CASSLSSNSYEQYF. The CDR3, as DNA: TGTGCCAGCAGCTTAAGCTCTAACTCCTACGAGCAGTACTTC.

The CDR3 protein is CASSTTGDNYGYTF. CDR3 sequence (DNA): TGTGCCAGCAGTACTACAGGGGATAACTATGGCTACACCTTC. The chain has TRBV28 and TRBJ1-2; 7 bases agree with TRBD1. CDR3 size: 14 residues. From germline, CDR1 is MDHEN and CDR2 SYDVKM. V shed 5 bases, J shed 1 base, and the junction held 4 bases outside the gene matches.

This clone was seen only a few times. The rearrangement joins TRBV30 to TRBJ1-3; perhaps TRBD1 as D (5 bases). Germline CDR1 is GTSNPN and CDR2 is SVGIG (reference sequence). Trimming took off 2 bases at V and 3 bases at J, with 17 bases between the two ends. CDR3 length equals 16 residues. CDR3 coding DNA: TGTGCCTGGAGTCCGGGGTCAGGGTCCCTTGGAAACACCATATATTTT. This sequence encodes CAWSPGSGSLGNTIYF.

This clone was detected only once. The chain combines TRBV6-1 with TRBJ1-3; the match to TRBD1 covers 11 bases. The germline gives CDR1 MNHNS, CDR2 SASEGT. The CDR3 spans 16 residues. V lost 3 bases and J lost 8; bases outside the gene matches: 9. Here the CDR3 reads CASSDGAGQGVHTIYF. The DNA for the CDR3 is TGTGCCAGCAGTGACGGGGCGGGACAGGGGGTTCACACCATATATTTT.